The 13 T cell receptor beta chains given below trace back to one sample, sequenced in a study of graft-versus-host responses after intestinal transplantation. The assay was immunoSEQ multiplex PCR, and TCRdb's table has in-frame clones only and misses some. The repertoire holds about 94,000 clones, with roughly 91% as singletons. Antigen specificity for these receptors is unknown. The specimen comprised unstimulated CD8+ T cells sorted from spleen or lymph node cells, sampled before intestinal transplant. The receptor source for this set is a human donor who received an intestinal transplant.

Here the CDR3 DNA reads TGCAGCGTTGTAGTGGGACAGGGAGTGAACGAGCAGTACTTC. Translating it yields CSVVVGQGVNEQYF. The chain employs TRBV29-1 and TRBJ2-7; 9 nucleotides align to TRBD1. The germline V gene has CDR1 SQVTM and CDR2 ANQGSEA. The CDR3 consists of 14 residues. V trimming: 4 bases; J trimming: 5 bases; junction bases outside the gene matches: 9.

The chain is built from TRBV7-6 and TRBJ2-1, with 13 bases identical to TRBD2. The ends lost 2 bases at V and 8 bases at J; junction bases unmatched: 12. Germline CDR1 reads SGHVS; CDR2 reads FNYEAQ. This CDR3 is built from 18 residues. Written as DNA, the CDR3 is TGTGCCAGCAGCTTATTAAAGGCACTAGCGGGGGGGCACTATGAGCAGTTCTTC. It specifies CASSLLKALAGGHYEQFF.

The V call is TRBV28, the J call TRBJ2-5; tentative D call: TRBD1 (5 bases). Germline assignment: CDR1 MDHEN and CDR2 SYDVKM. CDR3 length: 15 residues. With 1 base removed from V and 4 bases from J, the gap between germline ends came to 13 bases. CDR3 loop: CASSLLWQGRETQYF. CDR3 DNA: TGTGCCAGCAGTTTATTGTGGCAGGGCAGAGAGACCCAGTACTTC.

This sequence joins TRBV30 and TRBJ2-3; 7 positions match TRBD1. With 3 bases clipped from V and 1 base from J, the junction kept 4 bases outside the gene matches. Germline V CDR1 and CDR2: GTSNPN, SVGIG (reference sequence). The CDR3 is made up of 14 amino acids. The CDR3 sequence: CAWSEDRGTDTQYF. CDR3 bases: TGTGCCTGGAGCGAAGACAGGGGCACAGATACGCAGTATTTT.

The CDR3 DNA sequence: TGTGCCAACACCTCGAGCGGGAGCCTCGGCGGGGAGCTGTTTTTT. Its translation is CANTSSGSLGGELFF. The chain uses TRBV7-9 and TRBJ2-2; 8 positions agree with TRBD2. This CDR3 is 15 amino acids long. Germline V gene lookup returns CDR1 SEHNR and CDR2 FQNEAQ (reference sequence). V lost 10 bases, J lost 7 bases, and 14 bases stayed unmatched.

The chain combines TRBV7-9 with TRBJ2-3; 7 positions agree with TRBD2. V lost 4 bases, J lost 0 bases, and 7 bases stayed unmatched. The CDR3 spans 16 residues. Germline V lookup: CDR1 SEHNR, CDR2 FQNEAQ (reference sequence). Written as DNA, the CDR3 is TGTGCCAGCAGCTCCTGGGAGGGAACTAGCACAGATACGCAGTATTTT. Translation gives CASSSWEGTSTDTQYF.

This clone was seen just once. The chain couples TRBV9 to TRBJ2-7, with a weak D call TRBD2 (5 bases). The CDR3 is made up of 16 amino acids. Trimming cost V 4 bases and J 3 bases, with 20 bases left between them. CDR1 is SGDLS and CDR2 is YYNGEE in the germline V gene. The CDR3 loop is CASSPDRDPDRYEQYF. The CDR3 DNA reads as TGTGCCAGCAGCCCCGACCGGGATCCCGATCGCTACGAGCAGTACTTC.

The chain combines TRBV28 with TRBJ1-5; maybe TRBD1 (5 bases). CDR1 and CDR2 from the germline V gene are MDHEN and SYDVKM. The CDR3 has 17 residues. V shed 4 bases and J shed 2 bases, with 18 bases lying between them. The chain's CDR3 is CASSSQGSGSGNQPQHF. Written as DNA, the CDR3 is TGTGCCAGCAGTTCCCAGGGTTCAGGTTCGGGCAATCAGCCCCAGCATTTT.

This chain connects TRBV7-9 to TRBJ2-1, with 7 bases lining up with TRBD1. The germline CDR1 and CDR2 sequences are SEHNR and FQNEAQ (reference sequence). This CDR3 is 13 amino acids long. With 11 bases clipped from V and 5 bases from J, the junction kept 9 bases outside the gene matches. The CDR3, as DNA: TGTGCCGTTACCGGGACAGAAGACAATGAGCAGTTCTTC. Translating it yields CAVTGTEDNEQFF.

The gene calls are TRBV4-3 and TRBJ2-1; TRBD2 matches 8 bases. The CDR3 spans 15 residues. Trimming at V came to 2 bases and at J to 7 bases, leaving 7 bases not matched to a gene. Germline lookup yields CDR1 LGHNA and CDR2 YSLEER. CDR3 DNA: TGCGCCAGCAGCCAATTAGCGGGACCCAGTAATGAGCAGTTCTTC. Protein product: CASSQLAGPSNEQFF.

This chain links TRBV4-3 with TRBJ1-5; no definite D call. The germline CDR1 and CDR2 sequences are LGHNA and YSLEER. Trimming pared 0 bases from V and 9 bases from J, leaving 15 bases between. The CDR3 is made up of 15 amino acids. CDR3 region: CASSQEPDAGRPQHF. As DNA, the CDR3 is TGCGCCAGCAGCCAAGAGCCGGACGCGGGGAGGCCCCAGCATTTT.

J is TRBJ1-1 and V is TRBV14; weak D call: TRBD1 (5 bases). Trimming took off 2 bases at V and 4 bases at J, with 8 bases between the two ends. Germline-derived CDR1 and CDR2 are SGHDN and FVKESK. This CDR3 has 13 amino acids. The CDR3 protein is CASSQQGFTEAFF. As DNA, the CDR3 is TGTGCCAGCAGCCAACAGGGTTTCACTGAAGCTTTCTTT.

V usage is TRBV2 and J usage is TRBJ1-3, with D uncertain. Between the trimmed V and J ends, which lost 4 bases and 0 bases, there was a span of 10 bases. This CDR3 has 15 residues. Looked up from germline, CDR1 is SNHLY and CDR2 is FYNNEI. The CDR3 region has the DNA TGTGCCAGCAGTGTCCAGGACTCCTCTGGAAACACCATATATTTT. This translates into CASSVQDSSGNTIYF.